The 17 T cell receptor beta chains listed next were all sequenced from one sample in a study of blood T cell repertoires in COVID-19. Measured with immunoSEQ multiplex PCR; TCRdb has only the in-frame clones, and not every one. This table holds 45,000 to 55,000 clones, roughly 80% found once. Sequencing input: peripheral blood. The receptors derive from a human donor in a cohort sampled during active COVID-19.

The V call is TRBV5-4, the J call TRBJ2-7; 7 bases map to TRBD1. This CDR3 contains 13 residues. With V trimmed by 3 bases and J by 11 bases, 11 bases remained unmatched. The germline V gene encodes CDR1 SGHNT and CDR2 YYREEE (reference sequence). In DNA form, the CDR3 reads TGTGCCAGCAGCTCCTCACAGGGGCCGCAGGAGTACTTC. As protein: CASSSSQGPQEYF.

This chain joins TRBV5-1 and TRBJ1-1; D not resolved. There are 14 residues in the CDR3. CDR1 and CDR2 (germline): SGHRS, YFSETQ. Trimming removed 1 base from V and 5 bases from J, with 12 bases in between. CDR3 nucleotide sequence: TGCGCCAGCAGCTTGAGTCACGGGAATACTGAAGCTTTCTTT. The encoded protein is CASSLSHGNTEAFF.

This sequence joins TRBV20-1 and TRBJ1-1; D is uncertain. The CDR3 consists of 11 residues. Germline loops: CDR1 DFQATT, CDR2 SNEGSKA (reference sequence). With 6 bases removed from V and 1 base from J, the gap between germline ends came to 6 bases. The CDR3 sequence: CSAPENTEAFF. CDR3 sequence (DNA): TGCAGTGCCCCAGAGAACACTGAAGCTTTCTTT.

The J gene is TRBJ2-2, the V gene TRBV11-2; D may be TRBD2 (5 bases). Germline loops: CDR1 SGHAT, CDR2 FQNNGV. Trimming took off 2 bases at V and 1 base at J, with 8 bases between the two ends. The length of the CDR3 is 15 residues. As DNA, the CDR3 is TGTGCCAGCAGCTTATACGGACTGAACACCGGGGAGCTGTTTTTT. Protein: CASSLYGLNTGELFF.

This CDR3 reads CATSVSGGDGYTF. DNA for the CDR3: TGTGCCACCAGTGTGTCAGGGGGAGACGGCTACACCTTC. The genes are TRBV24-1 and TRBJ1-2, with 7 positions matching TRBD1. Germline CDR1 KGHDR, CDR2 SFDVKD. Trimming cost V 5 bases and J 8 bases; bases outside gene matches: 7. The CDR3 covers 13 residues.

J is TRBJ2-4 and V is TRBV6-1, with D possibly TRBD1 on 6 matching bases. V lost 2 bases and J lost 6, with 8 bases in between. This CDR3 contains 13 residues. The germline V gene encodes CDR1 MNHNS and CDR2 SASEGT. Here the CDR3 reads CASSEQGTNIQYF. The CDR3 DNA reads TGTGCCAGCAGTGAACAGGGGACAAACATTCAGTACTTC.

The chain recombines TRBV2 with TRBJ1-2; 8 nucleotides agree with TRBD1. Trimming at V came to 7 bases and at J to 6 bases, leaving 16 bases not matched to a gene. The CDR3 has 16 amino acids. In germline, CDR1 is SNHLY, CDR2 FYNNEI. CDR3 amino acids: CASKERQGARSDGYTF. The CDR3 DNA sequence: TGTGCCAGCAAGGAGCGGCAGGGGGCGCGTTCTGATGGCTACACCTTC. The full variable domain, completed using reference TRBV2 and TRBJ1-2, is EPEVTQTPSHQVTQMGQEVILRCVPISNHLYFYWYRQILGQKVEFLVSFYNNEISEKSEIFDDQFSVERPDGSNFTLKIRSTKLEDSAMYFCASKERQGARSDGYTFGSGTRLTVV.

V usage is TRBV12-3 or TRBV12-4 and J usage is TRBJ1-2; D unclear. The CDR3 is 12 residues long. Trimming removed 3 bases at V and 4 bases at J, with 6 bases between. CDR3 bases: TGTGCCAGCAGTTTGGGCAGCTATGGCTACACCTTC. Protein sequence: CASSLGSYGYTF.

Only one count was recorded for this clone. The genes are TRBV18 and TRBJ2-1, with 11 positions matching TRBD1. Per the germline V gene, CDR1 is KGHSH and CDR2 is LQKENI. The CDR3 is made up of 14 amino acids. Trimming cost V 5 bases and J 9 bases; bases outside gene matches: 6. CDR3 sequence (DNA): TGTGCCAGCTCAACGGACAGGGGGCGTCCTGAGCAGTTCTTC. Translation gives CASSTDRGRPEQFF.

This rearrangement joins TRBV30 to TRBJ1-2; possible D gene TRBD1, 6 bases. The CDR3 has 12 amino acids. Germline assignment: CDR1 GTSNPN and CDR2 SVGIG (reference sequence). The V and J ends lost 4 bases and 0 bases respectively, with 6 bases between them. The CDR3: CAWKGANYGYTF. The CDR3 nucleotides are TGTGCCTGGAAGGGGGCTAACTATGGCTACACCTTC.

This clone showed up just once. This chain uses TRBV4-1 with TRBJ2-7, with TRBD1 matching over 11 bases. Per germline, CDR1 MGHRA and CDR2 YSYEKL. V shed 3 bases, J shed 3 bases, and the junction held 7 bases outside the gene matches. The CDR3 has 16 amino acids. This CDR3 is CASSQGTGGIRYEQYF. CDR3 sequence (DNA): TGCGCCAGCAGCCAGGGGACAGGGGGAATTCGCTACGAGCAGTACTTC.

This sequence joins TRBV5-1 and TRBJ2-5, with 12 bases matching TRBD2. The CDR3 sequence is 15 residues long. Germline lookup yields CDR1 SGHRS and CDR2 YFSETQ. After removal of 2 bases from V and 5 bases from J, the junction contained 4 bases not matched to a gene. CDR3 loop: CASSFTSGGRETQYF. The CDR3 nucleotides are TGCGCCAGCAGCTTTACTAGCGGGGGGCGGGAGACCCAGTACTTC.

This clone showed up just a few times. CDR3 in amino acids: CASSVGGSTEAFF. The CDR3 DNA follows: TGTGCCAGCAGCGTAGGAGGGAGTACCGAAGCTTTCTTT. The rearrangement uses TRBV9 and TRBJ1-1; no reliable D call. V was clipped by 0 bases and J by 8 bases, with 11 bases between them. CDR3 size: 13 residues. Germline V gene lookup returns CDR1 SGDLS and CDR2 YYNGEE.

This CDR3 is CASSPGYPGGNSPLHF. As DNA, the CDR3 is TGTGCCAGCTCACCAGGCTACCCGGGAGGCAATTCACCCCTCCACTTT. This chain joins TRBV18 and TRBJ1-6, with D unresolved. The CDR3 loop spans 16 amino acids. V shed 2 bases and J shed 7 bases, with 15 bases lying between them. CDR1 and CDR2 (germline): KGHSH, LQKENI.

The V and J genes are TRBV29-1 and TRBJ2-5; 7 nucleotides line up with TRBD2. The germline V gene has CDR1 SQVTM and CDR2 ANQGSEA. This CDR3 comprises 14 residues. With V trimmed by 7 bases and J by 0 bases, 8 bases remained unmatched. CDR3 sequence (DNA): TGCAGCGCTCATGAGCGGGAAGACCAAGAGACCCAGTACTTC. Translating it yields CSAHEREDQETQYF. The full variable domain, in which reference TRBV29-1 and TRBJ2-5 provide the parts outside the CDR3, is SAVISQKPSRDICQRGTSLTIQCQVDSQVTMMFWYRQQPGQSLTLIATANQGSEATYESGFVIDKFPISRPNLTFSTLTVSNMSPEDSSIYLCSAHEREDQETQYFGPGTRLLVL.

CDR3 region: CASSRSGQVKNTEAFF. The CDR3, as DNA: TGTGCCAGCAGCCGATCGGGACAGGTAAAGAACACTGAAGCTTTCTTT. The chain has TRBV3-1 (or the pseudogene TRBV3-2) and TRBJ1-1, with TRBD1 matching 8 bases. There are 16 residues in the CDR3. Trimming took 4 bases from V and 1 from J; bases not matched to a gene: 8. The germline CDR1 and CDR2 sequences are LGHDT and YNNKEL (reference sequence).

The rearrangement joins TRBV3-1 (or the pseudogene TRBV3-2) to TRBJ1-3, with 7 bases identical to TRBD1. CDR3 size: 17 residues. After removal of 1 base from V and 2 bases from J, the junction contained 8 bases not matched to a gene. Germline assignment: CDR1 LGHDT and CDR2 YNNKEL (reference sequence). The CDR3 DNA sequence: TGTGCCAGCAGCCAAGTCTTGCAGGGGGTGACTGGAAACACCATATATTTT. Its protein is CASSQVLQGVTGNTIYF.